The present T cell receptor beta chain was sequenced within a study of T cells in Graves' hyperthyroidism and ophthalmopathy. There were TCR beta CDR3 regions amplified from RNA transcripts. The TCR CDR3 first-round RT-PCR relied on the HTBI primer set. TCRdb used MiXCR to reprocess the multiplex PCR reads, holding one entry per CDR3 protein. Among about 500,000 distinct CDR3 sequences listed, around 16% were seen once. The sample holds a few counts of this clonotype. As yet, its antigen is unknown. Study-level findings and limits: Most clonotypes that expanded in the thyroid above 0.001 also showed up in blood.

Criteria for exclusion of patients were uncontrolled infection, other autoimmune disease, pregnancy or lactation. Out of more than 8 ml of fresh peripheral blood came the PBMCs. V lost 5 bases and J lost 8; bases outside the gene matches: 11. The CDR3 is 16 residues long. V is TRBV12-3 or TRBV12-4 and J is TRBJ2-1; 11 bases line up with TRBD2. Material for sequencing was blood. The TCR sequence derives from a woman aged 25 to 45 with Graves' ophthalmopathy. The CDR3 region has the DNA TGTGCCAGCAGTCTTAGCGGGAGGGCCCAAAGGGATGAGCAGTTCTTC. Its translation: CASSLSGRAQRDEQFF.